The following is a T cell receptor beta chain sequence with its context. The data are from a study of blood T cell repertoires in COVID-19. The overall study: Acute and convalescent COVID-19 specimens originated in the United States, Italy and Spain. PBMCs, B-cell-depleted T cells, or T cells provided the cDNA or gDNA that made up the material.

In the authors' workflow: Amplified reference gene primers provided the basis for estimating nucleated cell counts. Here immunoSEQ multiplex PCR was the method, and the copy in TCRdb shows in-frame clones only, minus some. That table supplies the V and J calls and clone size; D and trimming were determined from the DNA. The sample carries roughly 100,000 clones, about 85% recorded once. The germline gives CDR1 SGHVS, CDR2 FNYEAQ. Trimming cost V 0 bases and J 3 bases, with 11 bases left between them. The CDR3 consists of 16 residues. The chain couples TRBV7-6 to TRBJ1-4; the D gene is possibly TRBD1 (6 bases). Sequencing was carried out using peripheral blood. The sequence derives from a man aged 50-59 years with acute or convalescent COVID-19. CDR3 DNA: TGTGCCAGCAGCTTAGCGCCCAGGACAGCTAATGAAAAACTGTTTTTT. Its protein product is CASSLAPRTANEKLFF. Full variable domain (remainder filled in from reference TRBV7-6 and TRBJ1-4): GAGVSQSPRYKVTKRGQDVALRCDPISGHVSLYWYRQALGQGPEFLTYFNYEAQQDKSGLPNDRFSAERPEGSISTLTIQRTEQRDSAMYRCASSLAPRTANEKLFFGSGTQLSVL.